These 23 T cell receptor beta chains were all obtained from the same sample, sequenced in a study of T cells in women clearing cervical HPV infection. TCRdb's table, derived via immunoSEQ multiplex PCR, lists solely in-frame clones and lacks some. In total, the table holds around 39,000 clones. The sequencing sample was made of blood buffy coat. These receptor sequences come from a woman aged 18 to 69 with a cervical HPV16 infection that either progressed to CIN3+ or cleared (not recorded which).

The CDR3 bases that were read are TGTGCCGGGACCGGGACAGGGGCTAATGAAAAA. This codes for CAGTGTGANEK. The CDR3, in full, reads CAGTGTGANEKLFF. The V and J genes are TRBV7-9 and TRBJ1-4, with 10 bases that match TRBD1. The sequenced fragment ends 3 residues before the CDR3 boundary, so the rest is inferred from the germline J gene. Germline CDR1 reads SEHNR; CDR2 reads FQNEAQ (reference sequence). The CDR3 runs 14 residues. The ends lost 11 bases at V and 3 bases at J; junction bases unmatched: 6.

Details on this clone: The read falls 3 residues short of the CDR3 end, and the missing part is taken from the germline J gene. This sequence joins TRBV18 and TRBJ1-2; D gene ambiguous. This CDR3 has 11 amino acids. CDR1 KGHSH and CDR2 LQKENI come from the germline V gene. Partial CDR3 DNA: TGTGCCAGCTCACCATCAGATGAC. Amino acid sequence: CASSPSDD. The entire CDR3 sequence reads CASSPSDDYTF.

Remarks on this clone: The CDR3 end is not reached by the read, which stops 3 residues before it; the germline J gene fills it in. The genes are TRBV28 and TRBJ1-5; 7 bases agree with TRBD1. Germline V lookup: CDR1 MDHEN, CDR2 SYDVKM. This CDR3 region has 15 residues. Trimming removed 2 bases from V and 2 bases from J; junction bases left unmatched: 3. CDR3 sequence reads: CASSLEGARNQPQHF. The part of the CDR3 DNA that was read is TGTGCCAGCAGTTTAGAGGGGGCGCGCAATCAGCCC.

Remarks on this clone: The CDR3 end lies 3 residues beyond the end of the read and is filled in from the germline J gene. This chain connects TRBV14 to TRBJ2-1; 10 bases align to TRBD2. The V segment lost 0 bases and the J segment 9 bases; nucleotides outside the gene matches: 8. This CDR3 comprises 16 residues. CDR1 and CDR2 from the germline V gene are SGHDN and FVKESK. The covered CDR3 bases are TGTGCCAGCAGCCAAGATAGCGGTAGCGGGAGGATTGAG. Protein sequence: CASSQDSGSGRIE. The full CDR3 reads CASSQDSGSGRIEQFF.

Comment on this clone: The read halts 3 residues ahead of the CDR3 end, with the missing end drawn from the germline J gene. V gene TRBV7-2 combines with J gene TRBJ1-2, with D unresolved. The CDR3 sequence is 14 residues long. Germline CDR1 SGHTA, CDR2 FQGNSA. This chain's CDR3 is CASSPRLAAYDYTF. The sequenced part of the CDR3 DNA is TGTGCCAGCAGCCCTCGCCTAGCGGCCTACGAC.

This clone ranks as medium-sized in terms of frequency. The read ends 3 residues before the CDR3 terminus; that terminus is restored from the germline J gene. This rearrangement joins TRBV20-1 to TRBJ2-4; D might be TRBD1 (6 bases). V was cut by 8 bases and J by 7 bases, with 21 bases left in between. Germline values: CDR1 DFQATT, CDR2 SNEGSKA (reference sequence). The CDR3 totals 14 residues. CDR3 DNA, as far as it was read: TGCAGTCCCTTCGGAAGGGGGAGTAGGAACATT. Amino acids: CSPFGRGSRNI. Given in full, the CDR3 is CSPFGRGSRNIQYF.

Details on this clone: Read sequence stops 3 residues before the CDR3 end, and the germline J gene provides the missing end. The rearrangement uses TRBV18 and TRBJ2-2, with D possibly being TRBD2 (6 bases). Trimming pared 3 bases from V and 0 bases from J, leaving 14 bases between. This CDR3 comprises 17 residues. In germline, CDR1 is KGHSH, CDR2 LQKENI. Incomplete CDR3 DNA: TGTGCCAGCTCACCCCTGACTGGGGGGACGAACACCGGGGAG. This codes for CASSPLTGGTNTGE. The entire CDR3 is CASSPLTGGTNTGELFF. Full variable domain (rest looked up from reference TRBV18 and TRBJ2-2): NAGVMQNPRHLVRRRGQEARLRCSPMKGHSHVYWYRQLPEEGLKFMVYLQKENIIDESGMPKERFSAEFPKEGPSILRIQQVVRGDSAAYFCASSPLTGGTNTGELFFGEGSRLTVL.

As concerns this clone: The CDR3 extends 3 residues past the end of the read, so its final part is completed from the germline J gene. At the DNA level, this CDR3 is encoded by other sequences in the same sample as well. The chain recombines TRBV7-6 with TRBJ1-3; D gene ambiguous. Germline V gene sequence: CDR1 SGHVS, CDR2 FNYEAQ. The CDR3 contains 15 residues. Trimming cost V 5 bases and J 0 bases, with 11 bases left between them. CDR3 bases read: TGTGCCAGCAGCCTTCTACTAAGCTCTGGAAACACC. It yields the protein CASSLLLSSGNT. The complete CDR3 reads CASSLLLSSGNTIYF.

As concerns this clone: The read is 3 residues too short to cover the CDR3 end, so that end is filled in from the germline J gene. The chain has TRBV5-1 and TRBJ2-3; D gene ambiguous. V lost 0 bases and J lost 6, with 5 bases in between. The CDR3 runs to 12 residues. Germline assignment: CDR1 SGHRS and CDR2 YFSETQ. CDR3 in amino acids: CASSLERDTQYF. CDR3 DNA (partial): TGCGCCAGCAGCTTGGAAAGGGATACG.

As regards this clone: The sequence runs out 3 residues before the end of the CDR3; the remainder is reconstructed from the germline J gene. V usage is TRBV19 and J usage is TRBJ2-1; 12 bases fit TRBD2. The CDR3 has 16 residues. Germline V gene data show CDR1 as LNHDA and CDR2 as SQIVND (reference sequence). The J segment lost 2 bases and the V segment lost 5 bases, leaving 4 bases of the junction unmatched. The covered CDR3 bases are TGTGCCAGTAGTCTGACTAGCGGGAGCGCCTACAATGAG. The encoded protein is CASSLTSGSAYNE. The CDR3 in its entirety is CASSLTSGSAYNEQFF.

As for this clone: The read finishes 3 residues shy of the CDR3 end, and the germline J gene is used to complete it. The rearrangement uses TRBV19 and TRBJ1-2; D is uncertain. This CDR3 comprises 12 residues. Germline V gene sequence: CDR1 LNHDA, CDR2 SQIVND (reference sequence). The CDR3 bases that were read are TGTGCCAGTAGTATATCCCCCTACGAC. Translated: CASSISPYD. In full, the CDR3 reads CASSISPYDYTF.

CDR3 loop: CASSSGQSNEKLFF. Incomplete CDR3 DNA: TGTGCCAGCAGCTCTGGACAGTCAAATGAAAAA. This chain joins TRBV5-4 and TRBJ1-4; TRBD1 is a possible D gene (6 bases). The observed sequence ends 3 residues before the CDR3 terminus, with the missing tail filled in from the germline J gene. The CDR3 runs 14 residues. Germline CDR1 SGHNT, CDR2 YYREEE (reference sequence). The ends were cut back, 3 bases at V and 5 bases at J, with 11 bases in the middle.

For this clone: The read stops 3 residues short of the end of the CDR3; the missing end is completed from the germline J gene. The V call is TRBV5-1, the J call TRBJ2-1; 7 bases are a match to TRBD2. The CDR3 runs 16 residues. J was trimmed by 4 bases and V by 3 bases; bases with no gene match: 10. In germline, CDR1 is SGHRS, CDR2 YFSETQ. The CDR3 bases that were read are TGCGCCAGCAGCTGGACTGGCCTCGGGGGGTACAATGAG. Translating gives CASSWTGLGGYNE. The full-length CDR3 reads as CASSWTGLGGYNEQFF.

Concerning this clone itself: The read finishes 3 residues shy of the CDR3 end, and the germline J gene is used to complete it. V usage is TRBV20-1 and J usage is TRBJ2-3; D possibly corresponds to TRBD2 (7 bases). CDR1 and CDR2 (germline): DFQATT, SNEGSKA (reference sequence). The CDR3 length is 16 residues. V shed 6 bases and J shed 4 bases, with 23 bases lying between them. CDR3 DNA (partial): TGCAGTGCCCGTGAGCGCGTGGGGGGGCGGGCAGATACG. This encodes CSARERVGGRADT. The whole CDR3 protein is CSARERVGGRADTQYF.

About this clone itself: Read sequence stops 3 residues before the CDR3 end, and the germline J gene provides the missing end. This chain uses TRBV7-2 with TRBJ2-1; 8 bases map to TRBD1. The CDR3 is made up of 14 amino acids. In germline, CDR1 is SGHTA, CDR2 FQGNSA. Trimming removed 8 bases from V and 4 bases from J; junction bases left unmatched: 7. The sequenced CDR3 bases are TGTGCCAGCCATCAGGGGGCTAATTACAATGAG. Amino acid sequence: CASHQGANYNE. The CDR3 in its entirety is CASHQGANYNEQFF.

On this clone itself: The read ends 3 residues early relative to the CDR3; the germline J gene fills the gap. The sample contains more than one DNA sequence encoding this CDR3. The chain combines TRBV7-9 with TRBJ1-3; a possible D gene is TRBD1 (5 bases). CDR1 is SEHNR, CDR2 FQNEAQ, per germline (reference sequence). Deletions cut 5 bases from V and 8 bases from J, with 16 bases between. There are 14 residues in the CDR3. The CDR3 is CASSRVGDWHTIYF. The covered CDR3 bases are TGTGCCAGCAGCCGCGTGGGGGACTGGCACACC.

In the case of this clone: The CDR3 is cut off 3 residues early in the read; its end comes from the germline J gene. The chain uses TRBV19 and TRBJ1-2, with a weak D call TRBD1 (6 bases). The CDR3 runs to 12 residues. CDR1 is LNHDA, CDR2 SQIVND, per germline (reference sequence). CDR3 DNA, as far as it was read: TGTGCCACCACAGGGTTAGGGTACGAC. As protein: CATTGLGYD. The whole CDR3 protein is CATTGLGYDYTF.

For this clone: The read ends 3 residues early relative to the CDR3; the germline J gene fills the gap. The genes are TRBV12-3 or TRBV12-4 and TRBJ2-7; D unresolved. Between the trimmed V and J ends, which lost 5 bases and 3 bases, there was a span of 8 bases. CDR3 length: 12 residues. The CDR3 DNA, read in part, is TGTGCCAGCAGTATGACTGACTACGAG. As protein: CASSMTDYE. The CDR3 in full is CASSMTDYEQYF.

Of note for this clone: The sequence runs out 3 residues before the end of the CDR3; the remainder is reconstructed from the germline J gene. The genes are TRBV10-2 and TRBJ2-7; D uncertain. Germline V gene sequence: CDR1 WSHSY, CDR2 SAAADI. CDR3 length: 15 residues. The V end was cut by 3 bases, the J end by 1 base, with 13 bases between. The sequenced CDR3 bases are TGCGCCAGCAGTGATACTTCGGTCCGATCCTACGAG. Its translation is CASSDTSVRSYE. The whole CDR3 sequence reads CASSDTSVRSYEQYF.

A note on this clone: Read data end 3 residues before the CDR3 end; the end is taken from the germline J gene. The gene calls are TRBV20-1 and TRBJ2-3; 7 nucleotides agree with TRBD1. This CDR3 region has 14 residues. Germline CDR1 DFQATT, CDR2 SNEGSKA (reference sequence). Trimming cost V 0 bases and J 2 bases; bases outside gene matches: 2. The CDR3 sequence is CSAREDRDTDTQYF. Partial CDR3 DNA: TGCAGTGCTAGAGAAGACAGGGACACAGATACG.

As for this clone: The read terminates 3 residues ahead of where the CDR3 ends, so the germline J gene completes it. The chain recombines TRBV12-3 or TRBV12-4 with TRBJ1-1, with 7 bases that match TRBD1. The junction had 6 bases not matched to a gene; V was cut back by 6 bases and J by 5 bases. The CDR3 has 13 amino acids. The DNA read from the CDR3 is TGTGCCAGCAGGCGGACAGGACAAACTGAA. Protein sequence: CASRRTGQTE. The full CDR3 protein reads CASRRTGQTEAFF.

Concerning this clone: The read falls 3 residues short of the CDR3 end, and the missing part is taken from the germline J gene. This chain uses TRBV20-1 with TRBJ1-1; D is ambiguous. CDR3 length: 13 amino acids. Per the germline V gene, CDR1 is DFQATT and CDR2 is SNEGSKA (reference sequence). V lost 1 base and J lost 1, with 7 bases in between. The CDR3 sequence: CSARGAGNTEAFF. The CDR3 bases that were read are TGCAGTGCTAGAGGGGCTGGGAACACTGAA.

About this clone itself: The sequence runs out 3 residues before the end of the CDR3; the remainder is reconstructed from the germline J gene. The V and J genes are TRBV5-1 and TRBJ2-5, with 13 nucleotides matching TRBD2. V was clipped by 9 bases and J by 4 bases; unmatched bases: 18. This CDR3 region has 18 residues. The germline gives CDR1 SGHRS, CDR2 YFSETQ. The sequenced part of the CDR3 DNA is TGCGCCACCCGAAGACACCCGCCTGGACTAGCGGGGGCAGAGACC. Translation gives CATRRHPPGLAGAET. The full CDR3 is CATRRHPPGLAGAETQYF.